The text below deals with one T cell receptor beta chain. Its specificity is unknown. Time point defined: after neoadjuvant nivolumab, at surgical resection. Blood cells were analyzed directly, without culture or expansion. The entry originates in a study of neoadjuvant anti-PD-1 for oral cavity cancer. Overall study context: Patients mostly received three to four biweekly nivolumab doses at 3 mg/kg before surgery. Patients without progression got a fourth dose around day 43.

Clones were read by immunoSEQ multiplex PCR, and TCRdb kept only the in-frame ones, dropping some. The sample has fewer than 90,000 clones, 85% seen once; the top ten hold more than 3%. Study findings and constraints: Pretreatment Treg/Th17 ratio correlated inversely with post-treatment tumor clonality.

Germline V CDR1 and CDR2: SGHKS, YYEKEE (reference sequence). V was shortened by 0 bases and J by 7 bases, with 11 bases between the two germline ends. The CDR3 runs 14 residues. The sample in question was PBMCs, obtained after nivolumab (anti-PD-1) treatment. The source of this sequence is a person aged 35-79 years with oral cavity squamous cell carcinoma. The V call is TRBV5-5, the J call TRBJ1-5; D is uncertain. The CDR3 DNA is TGTGCCAGCAGCTTGGCGTCGGCAGCCCAGCCCCAGCATTTT. It encodes CASSLASAAQPQHF. Complete variable domain (other parts from reference TRBV5-5 and TRBJ1-5): DAGVTQSPTHLIKTRGQQVTLRCSPISGHKSVSWYQQVLGQGPQFIFQYYEKEERGRGNFPDRFSARQFPNYSSELNVNALLLGDSALYLCASSLASAAQPQHFGDGTRLSIL.